These 19 T cell receptor beta chains were all obtained from the same sample, sequenced in a study of T cells in Graves' hyperthyroidism and ophthalmopathy (dated by TCRdb to about 2019). Libraries were constructed by multiplex PCR. TCRdb shows the sequencer as Illumina HiSeq 2000. TCR beta CDR3 regions were amplified from RNA transcripts. The TCR CDR3 was subjected to a first round of RT-PCR using the HTBI primer set and the Qiagen OneStep RT-PCR kit. The public reads were reanalyzed by TCRdb: fastp trimming at Q25, MiXCR alignment, in-frame beta chains only. Rows are combined by CDR3 protein, so each entry shows the most common genes and DNA. The sample has 390,000 or so distinct CDR3 sequences on record, 14% to 15% of them singletons. Of the sample, roughly an eighth falls within the top ten clones. The specimen was blood. Receptor source: a man aged 18 to 35 with Graves' ophthalmopathy.

The CDR3: CASSEMGGSGIQYF. CDR3 DNA sequence: TGCGCCAGCAGTGAGATGGGAGGGAGCGGCATTCAGTACTTC. The chain employs TRBV10-2 and TRBJ2-4; TRBD2 aligns across 7 bases. This CDR3 is built from 14 residues. V shed 2 bases, J shed 9 bases, and the junction held 7 bases outside the gene matches. Per the germline V gene, CDR1 is WSHSY and CDR2 is SAAADI.

This clonotype was counted many times. This chain joins TRBV20-1 and TRBJ2-7, with D perhaps being TRBD1 or TRBD2 (5 bases each). V was cut by 5 bases and J by 5 bases, with 13 bases left in between. The CDR3 has 12 amino acids. CDR1 and CDR2 (germline): DFQATT, SNEGSKA (reference sequence). CDR3 protein: CSAAPGTHEQYF. The CDR3 DNA reads as TGCAGTGCTGCCCCGGGGACCCACGAGCAGTACTTC.

In its sample, this clonotype was seen a few times. This rearrangement joins TRBV12-3 or TRBV12-4 to TRBJ2-2; 11 positions match TRBD1. The CDR3 has 18 residues. The trim removed 6 bases at V and 2 bases at J, leaving 11 bases unmatched. The CDR3: CASSGQGAFGINTGELFF. CDR3 in DNA: TGTGCCAGCAGCGGACAGGGGGCTTTCGGGATTAACACCGGGGAGCTGTTTTTT.

Ten or more counts support this clonotype. This chain links TRBV20-1 with TRBJ2-7; possibly TRBD2 for D (6 bases). Germline V gives CDR1 DFQATT, CDR2 SNEGSKA (reference sequence). V lost 0 bases to trimming and J lost 3 bases, with 21 bases between them. The CDR3 consists of 17 residues. Here the CDR3 reads CSARDLGSGRGVYEQYF. The CDR3 DNA follows: TGCAGTGCTAGAGATCTTGGTAGCGGAAGAGGAGTCTACGAGCAGTACTTC.

This clonotype was seen repeatedly, ten times or more. The chain has TRBV4-2 and TRBJ1-5; TRBD1 aligns across 10 bases. CDR1 and CDR2 from the germline V gene are LGHNA and YNFKEQ. V lost 2 bases and J lost 5; bases outside the gene matches: 6. The CDR3 contains 16 residues. CDR3 bases: TGTGCCAGCAGCCAACCAACGACAGGGGGCCATCAGCCCCAGCATTTT. As protein: CASSQPTTGGHQPQHF.

This clonotype appeared many times. CDR3 coding DNA: TGTGCCAGCAGCGCGACGGATAACAATCAGCCCCAGCATTTT. This sequence encodes CASSATDNNQPQHF. The chain has TRBV11-2 and TRBJ1-5; D not certain. From germline, CDR1 is SGHAT and CDR2 FQNNGV. The germline V and J ends were trimmed by 5 bases and 3 bases, with 11 bases remaining between them. This CDR3 has 14 amino acids.

V is TRBV5-6 and J is TRBJ1-5; no reliable D call. Between the trimmed V and J ends, which lost 1 base and 4 bases, there was a span of 6 bases. The CDR3 sequence is 13 residues long. Per germline, CDR1 SGHDT and CDR2 YYEEEE. The CDR3 spells CASSLKENQPQHF. CDR3 sequence (DNA): TGTGCCAGCAGCTTGAAAGAAAATCAGCCCCAGCATTTT.

There are many counts of this clonotype. V usage is TRBV29-1 and J usage is TRBJ2-3, with TRBD2 matching over 7 bases. The germline V gene has CDR1 SQVTM and CDR2 ANQGSEA. The CDR3 totals 15 residues. The V gene end was trimmed by 3 bases and the J gene end by 2 bases; junction bases not matched to a gene: 8. CDR3 loop: CSVESSGRHTDTQYF. CDR3 DNA: TGCAGCGTTGAGTCTAGCGGTCGCCACACAGATACGCAGTATTTT.

This clonotype was picked up a small number of times. Compared with germline, one end of the junction differs, possibly owing to a read error. The V and J genes are TRBV24-1 and TRBJ2-5; 11 positions agree with TRBD1. CDR1 is KGHDR, CDR2 SFDVKD, per germline. The CDR3 consists of 14 residues. CDR3 nucleotide sequence: TGTGCCGCCAGGGGGACAGGGGGCCAAGAGACCCAGTACTTC. Amino acid sequence: CAARGTGGQETQYF.

This clonotype was seen ten or more times. The CDR3 loop reads CASSLVPATNYGYTF. DNA of the CDR3: TGTGCCAGCAGCTTAGTGCCAGCAACTAACTATGGCTACACCTTC. The J gene is TRBJ1-2, the V gene TRBV11-3; D call uncertain. The CDR3 spans 15 residues. Looked up from germline, CDR1 is SGHNT and CDR2 is YENEEA. V dropped 1 base and J dropped 0 bases, with 9 bases sitting between them.

The chain recombines TRBV7-3 with TRBJ2-1, with D tentatively TRBD2 (6 bases). Germline V gene data show CDR1 as SGHTA and CDR2 as FQGTGA. This CDR3 has 13 residues. Trimming took off 4 bases at V and 6 bases at J, with 10 bases between the two ends. The CDR3 DNA reads as TGTGCCAGCAGCTCCGGGAGTGGCAATGAGCAGTTCTTC. Amino acids: CASSSGSGNEQFF.

This clonotype was counted ten times or more. The gene calls are TRBV27 and TRBJ1-6, with D perhaps matching TRBD1 (5 bases). Germline lookup yields CDR1 MNHEY and CDR2 SMNVEV (reference sequence). The CDR3 runs to 14 residues. Trimming removed 5 bases from V and 10 bases from J, with 15 bases in between. CDR3 in amino acids: CASSPSRVQSPLHF. The CDR3 coding sequence is TGTGCCAGCAGTCCATCCAGGGTCCAATCACCCCTCCACTTT.

This clonotype was recorded many times. This sequence joins TRBV7-8 and TRBJ2-4; 7 nucleotides align to TRBD1. Germline trimming cut 1 base from V and 9 bases from J; bases unmatched to any gene: 6. Germline V gene sequence: CDR1 SGHVS, CDR2 FQNEAQ. The CDR3 length is 14 residues. CDR3 in amino acids: CASSLELNRGIQYF. CDR3 bases: TGTGCCAGCAGCTTAGAGCTTAACAGGGGCATTCAGTACTTC. The variable domain in full, completed from reference TRBV7-8 and TRBJ2-4, reads GAGVSQSPRYKVAKRGQDVALRCDPISGHVSLFWYQQALGQGPEFLTYFQNEAQLDKSGLPSDRFFAERPEGSVSTLKIQRTQQEDSAVYLCASSLELNRGIQYFGAGTRLSVL.

The V gene is TRBV5-1, the J gene TRBJ2-7; possibly TRBD2 for D (5 bases). This CDR3 comprises 14 residues. Germline V CDR1 and CDR2: SGHRS, YFSETQ. Trimming removed 6 bases at V and 0 bases at J, with 13 bases between. The CDR3 reads CASNSRGSSYEQYF. CDR3 coding DNA: TGCGCCAGCAACTCCCGGGGTAGCTCCTACGAGCAGTACTTC.

In this sample, this clonotype turned up many times. This rearrangement joins TRBV20-1 to TRBJ2-1; no clear D. The CDR3 length is 15 residues. Deletions cut 0 bases from V and 0 bases from J, with 9 bases between. Germline CDR1 is DFQATT and CDR2 is SNEGSKA (reference sequence). DNA of the CDR3: TGCAGTGCTAGAGATGCCGTGAGCTCCTACAATGAGCAGTTCTTC. Translating it yields CSARDAVSSYNEQFF.

This clonotype has only a few counts. The genes are TRBV7-9 and TRBJ1-2; 8 bases fit TRBD1. The germline CDR1 and CDR2 sequences are SEHNR and FQNEAQ (reference sequence). The CDR3 spans 13 residues. V lost 7 bases and J lost 0; bases outside the gene matches: 1. The CDR3 here is CASKDRANYGYTF. The DNA for the CDR3 is TGTGCCAGCAAGGACAGGGCTAACTATGGCTACACCTTC.

This clonotype was counted a few times. This rearrangement joins TRBV27 to TRBJ2-2; D ambiguous. V was cut by 2 bases and J by 7 bases, with 11 bases left in between. The V gene's germline CDR1 is MNHEY and CDR2 SMNVEV (reference sequence). The CDR3 has 14 residues. CDR3 sequence (DNA): TGTGCCAGCAGTTTAGGTCGGAAGGACGGGGAGCTGTTTTTT. It encodes CASSLGRKDGELFF.

J is TRBJ1-1 and V is TRBV6-5; D not resolved. Germline-derived CDR1 and CDR2 are MNHEY and SVGAGI. The CDR3 length is 11 residues. V shed 8 bases and J shed 6 bases, with 10 bases lying between them. This CDR3 reads CASWQRAEAFF. CDR3 DNA: TGTGCCAGCTGGCAGAGGGCTGAAGCTTTCTTT.

This clonotype occurred many times. This rearrangement joins TRBV7-6 to TRBJ2-1, with D perhaps TRBD2 (6 bases). Germline V lookup: CDR1 SGHVS, CDR2 FNYEAQ. The ends were cut back, 3 bases at V and 4 bases at J, with 10 bases in the middle. This CDR3 spans 14 amino acids. This chain's CDR3 is CASSFSGEYNEQFF. CDR3 DNA sequence: TGTGCCAGCAGCTTTAGCGGCGAGTACAATGAGCAGTTCTTC.